These 28 T cell receptor beta chains came from one sample sequenced in a study of shared clonotypes between healthy human individuals. Using immunoSEQ multiplex PCR, the repertoire was profiled, and TCRdb retains in-frame clones only, with some absent. The sample lists a few hundred thousand clones; less than 85% were seen once. The source material was memory CD4+ T cells sorted from blood. Described subset: CD45RA-negative fraction. These receptor sequences come from a young man in good health.

The chain employs TRBV6-5 and TRBJ1-1, with D perhaps matching TRBD1 (5 bases). This CDR3 contains 12 residues. Germline values: CDR1 MNHEY, CDR2 SVGAGI. Deletions cut 8 bases from V and 4 bases from J, with 11 bases between. DNA for the CDR3: TGTGCCAGCTATTCCAGGGTCACTGAAGCTTTCTTT. Translation gives CASYSRVTEAFF.

This clone has only a few counts. This chain uses TRBV19 with TRBJ1-5; tentatively, D is TRBD1 (6 bases). Looked up from germline, CDR1 is LNHDA and CDR2 is SQIVND (reference sequence). The V end was cut by 7 bases, the J end by 1 base, with 17 bases between. The CDR3 has 16 residues. The CDR3 reads CASTRSQGFSNQPQHF. The CDR3 nucleotides read TGTGCCAGTACCAGGTCGCAGGGGTTCAGCAATCAGCCCCAGCATTTT.

The V gene is TRBV2, the J gene TRBJ2-4; D possibly corresponds to TRBD2 (5 bases). V was clipped by 10 bases and J by 5 bases, with 24 bases between them. Looked up from germline, CDR1 is SNHLY and CDR2 is FYNNEI. This CDR3 has 16 residues. This CDR3 is CAIGQILGGSQNIQYF. The CDR3 nucleotides read TGTGCCATAGGTCAGATCTTGGGCGGGTCCCAAAACATTCAGTACTTC.

In its sample, this clone was seen many times. This rearrangement joins TRBV30 to TRBJ2-5; 8 nucleotides match TRBD1. CDR3 size: 12 residues. The V segment lost 4 bases and the J segment 5 bases; nucleotides outside the gene matches: 3. CDR1 is GTSNPN and CDR2 is SVGIG in the germline V gene (reference sequence). Here the CDR3 DNA reads TGTGCCTGGACAGGGGGCTTGGAGACCCAGTACTTC. Protein sequence: CAWTGGLETQYF.

The count of this clone is one. The chain is built from TRBV5-1 and TRBJ2-1; possibly TRBD1 for D (5 bases). The CDR3 has 13 amino acids. The V and J ends lost 2 bases and 6 bases respectively, with 9 bases between them. The germline V gene has CDR1 SGHRS and CDR2 YFSETQ. In DNA form, the CDR3 reads TGCGCCAGCAGCTTTACAGGTACCAATGAGCAGTTCTTC. Translated, it gives CASSFTGTNEQFF.

V usage is TRBV27 and J usage is TRBJ1-4; no clear D gene. The CDR3 is made up of 13 amino acids. V was pared by 3 bases and J by 7 bases, with 9 bases between. Per germline, CDR1 MNHEY and CDR2 SMNVEV (reference sequence). The CDR3 region has the DNA TGTGCCAGCAGTTTTAAGGGCGGTGAAAAACTGTTTTTT. Amino acids: CASSFKGGEKLFF.

The sample holds a few counts of this clone. CDR3 residues: CASSPPGRGDTGELFF. CDR3 sequence (DNA): TGTGCCAGCAGCCCGCCGGGGCGGGGCGACACCGGGGAGCTGTTTTTT. The chain links TRBV5-4 to TRBJ2-2; D might be TRBD2 (6 bases). The CDR3 has 16 residues. Germline CDR1 is SGHNT and CDR2 is YYREEE (reference sequence). Trimming removed 4 bases at V and 3 bases at J, with 16 bases between.

The chain has TRBV15 and TRBJ2-7; D unclear. The V gene's germline CDR1 is LNHNV and CDR2 YYDKDF (reference sequence). This CDR3 has 9 amino acids. V lost 4 bases to trimming and J lost 10 bases, with 5 bases between them. The CDR3 DNA is TGTGCCACCAGCATCTCTCAGTACTTC. Its translation is CATSISQYF.

The genes are TRBV5-8 and TRBJ1-2, with D uncertain. CDR1 is SGHTS and CDR2 is YDEGEE in the germline V gene. The germline V and J ends were trimmed by 4 bases and 2 bases, with 6 bases remaining between them. This CDR3 contains 12 residues. The CDR3 DNA sequence: TGTGCCAGCAGCGCCACCAACTATGGCTACACCTTC. Protein product: CASSATNYGYTF.

This clone is a singleton in its sample. The V and J genes are TRBV6-1 and TRBJ2-5; possibly TRBD1 for D (5 bases). The V end was cut by 5 bases, the J end by 1 base, with 8 bases between. Germline CDR1 reads MNHNS; CDR2 reads SASEGT. This CDR3 is 13 amino acids long. The CDR3 DNA reads as TGTGCCAGCAGTTGGCAGGGCCAAGAGACCCAGTACTTC. Protein product: CASSWQGQETQYF.

This chain connects TRBV19 to TRBJ1-3, with D possibly TRBD1 on 5 matching bases. The CDR3 sequence is 15 residues long. V dropped 5 bases and J dropped 0 bases, with 11 bases sitting between them. CDR1 is LNHDA, CDR2 SQIVND, per germline (reference sequence). The CDR3 nucleotides are TGTGCCAGTAGTCAAGACAGCCGCTCTGGAAACACCATATATTTT. Its protein is CASSQDSRSGNTIYF.

The V call is TRBV2, the J call TRBJ1-2, with a weak D call TRBD1 (5 bases). The ends were cut back, 4 bases at V and 7 bases at J, with 13 bases in the middle. Germline values: CDR1 SNHLY, CDR2 FYNNEI. The CDR3 runs to 13 residues. CDR3 residues: CASSVGQAGGYTF. The CDR3, as DNA: TGTGCCAGCAGTGTAGGACAAGCAGGTGGCTACACCTTC. The full variable domain, completed using reference TRBV2 and TRBJ1-2, is EPEVTQTPSHQVTQMGQEVILRCVPISNHLYFYWYRQILGQKVEFLVSFYNNEISEKSEIFDDQFSVERPDGSNFTLKIRSTKLEDSAMYFCASSVGQAGGYTFGSGTRLTVV.

The chain recombines TRBV19 with TRBJ2-2; 7 bases fit TRBD2. Losses at the gene ends were 6 bases for V and 5 bases for J; bases not matched to a gene: 6. CDR3 length: 14 residues. Germline-derived CDR1 and CDR2 are LNHDA and SQIVND (reference sequence). For the CDR3, the DNA is TGTGCCAGTAGGGTAGCGGGTGGGACCGGGGAGCTGTTTTTT. Protein product: CASRVAGGTGELFF.

The chain recombines TRBV27 with TRBJ2-5; perhaps D is TRBD1 or TRBD2 (5 bases each). Per germline, CDR1 MNHEY and CDR2 SMNVEV (reference sequence). V was pared by 7 bases and J by 5 bases, with 11 bases between. The CDR3 is made up of 12 amino acids. CDR3 in amino acids: CASKSGGETQYF. The CDR3 region has the DNA TGTGCCAGCAAGTCTGGGGGTGAGACCCAGTACTTC.

The V call is TRBV11-2, the J call TRBJ2-5; TRBD1 matches at 9 bases. Germline loops: CDR1 SGHAT, CDR2 FQNNGV. The CDR3 consists of 14 residues. Trimming removed 8 bases from V and 5 bases from J; junction bases left unmatched: 9. The CDR3 DNA reads as TGTGCCAGCTTTCTTACAGGGGGCGACGAGACCCAGTACTTC. The encoded protein is CASFLTGGDETQYF.

The CDR3 loop is CATSRGGGITEAFF. In DNA, the CDR3 is TGTGCCACCAGCAGAGGGGGAGGGATTACTGAAGCTTTCTTT. This chain connects TRBV15 to TRBJ1-1; no clear D gene. This CDR3 is 14 amino acids long. Per germline, CDR1 LNHNV and CDR2 YYDKDF (reference sequence). Trimming took off 1 base at V and 5 bases at J, with 11 bases between the two ends. The full variable domain, rest sourced from reference TRBV15 and TRBJ1-1, is DAMVIQNPRYQVTQFGKPVTLSCSQTLNHNVMYWYQQKSSQAPKLLFHYYDKDFNNEADTPDNFQSRRPNTSFCFLDIRSPGLGDTAMYLCATSRGGGITEAFFGQGTRLTVV.

About this clone itself: Other DNA sequences in the sample encode the same CDR3. This rearrangement joins TRBV29-1 to TRBJ2-3; D perhaps matches TRBD2 (7 bases). Germline CDR1 SQVTM, CDR2 ANQGSEA. Between the trimmed V and J ends, which lost 6 bases and 6 bases, there was a span of 16 bases. This CDR3 region has 13 residues. The CDR3 nucleotides are TGCAGCGTGGGGGGGGGCTCCACGGATACGCAGTATTTT. Translation: CSVGGGSTDTQYF.

This sequence joins TRBV9 and TRBJ2-3; 12 positions agree with TRBD2. This CDR3 is 17 amino acids long. The germline CDR1 and CDR2 sequences are SGDLS and YYNGEE. The J segment lost 4 bases and the V segment lost 4 bases, leaving 10 bases of the junction unmatched. The CDR3 nucleotides read TGTGCCAGCAGCTCTAGACTAGCGGGAGACGGGCCAGATACGCAGTATTTT. Translating gives CASSSRLAGDGPDTQYF.

The chain employs TRBV9 and TRBJ2-3, with unresolved D. This CDR3 comprises 17 residues. The germline V gene has CDR1 SGDLS and CDR2 YYNGEE. V lost 0 bases and J 2 bases, leaving 16 bases between the germline ends. DNA of the CDR3: TGTGCCAGCAGCGTAGAGGCAGGTAGTCTCGTCACAGATACGCAGTATTTT. As protein: CASSVEAGSLVTDTQYF.

This chain connects TRBV5-4 to TRBJ1-3; no definite D call. V gave up 4 bases and J gave up 0 bases, with 11 bases separating them. The CDR3 is 15 residues long. Germline-derived CDR1 and CDR2 are SGHNT and YYREEE (reference sequence). This CDR3 is CASSGSSNSGNTIYF. CDR3 bases: TGTGCCAGCAGCGGAAGCAGTAACTCTGGAAACACCATATATTTT.

The chain couples TRBV7-2 to TRBJ2-7; TRBD2 is a possible D gene (5 bases). CDR3 size: 13 residues. Trimming removed 6 bases at V and 0 bases at J, with 9 bases between. Germline V lookup: CDR1 SGHTA, CDR2 FQGNSA. CDR3 DNA: TGTGCCAGCAGTTGGACTGACTCCTACGAGCAGTACTTC. Encoded protein: CASSWTDSYEQYF.

CDR3 sequence: CASSQVRTSGGGELFF. The CDR3 nucleotides read TGCGCCAGCAGCCAAGTCCGGACTAGCGGGGGCGGGGAGCTGTTTTTT. The V and J genes are TRBV4-3 and TRBJ2-2; 13 bases match TRBD2. V gave up 1 base and J gave up 7 bases; unmatched junction bases: 3. This CDR3 has 16 amino acids. Per germline, CDR1 LGHNA and CDR2 YSLEER.

CDR3 coding DNA: TGCGCCAGCAGTTCGGCTTCGCCGCCCGGGGCCACCGGGGAGCTGTTTTTT. Translation: CASSSASPPGATGELFF. This rearrangement joins TRBV10-1 to TRBJ2-2; the D call may be TRBD1 or TRBD2 (5 bases each). V lost 5 bases and J 4 bases, leaving 20 bases between the germline ends. Per germline, CDR1 WNHNN and CDR2 SYGVQD (reference sequence). The length of the CDR3 is 17 residues.

The V gene is TRBV5-5, the J gene TRBJ1-3; 7 nucleotides agree with TRBD1. The length of the CDR3 is 14 residues. Per the germline V gene, CDR1 is SGHKS and CDR2 is YYEKEE (reference sequence). The junction had 5 bases not matched to a gene; V was cut back by 4 bases and J by 4 bases. The DNA for the CDR3 is TGTGCCAGCAGCCGAGGGGGCGAGGGAAACACCATATATTTT. Encoded protein: CASSRGGEGNTIYF.

V usage is TRBV10-3 and J usage is TRBJ1-4; the match to TRBD1 covers 9 bases. CDR1 is ENHRY, CDR2 SYGVKD, per germline. The CDR3 sequence is 14 residues long. V was pared by 4 bases and J by 10 bases, with 7 bases of the junction left unmatched. The CDR3 region is CAISGNRGRVKLFF. The DNA for the CDR3 is TGTGCCATCAGTGGAAACAGGGGGCGAGTAAAACTGTTTTTT.

The chain carries TRBV28 and TRBJ1-1, with TRBD1 identical over 7 bases. This CDR3 spans 14 amino acids. With 4 bases clipped from V and 1 base from J, the junction kept 3 bases outside the gene matches. CDR1 MDHEN and CDR2 SYDVKM come from the germline V gene. The CDR3 DNA sequence: TGTGCCAGCAGTTGGGGACAGACGAACACTGAAGCTTTCTTT. The encoded protein is CASSWGQTNTEAFF.

This clone was detected only a few times. The chain joins TRBV5-1 to TRBJ2-3; maybe TRBD1 (6 bases). The germline V gene has CDR1 SGHRS and CDR2 YFSETQ. Trimming removed 4 bases from V and 4 bases from J, with 10 bases in between. CDR3 size: 13 residues. CDR3 coding DNA: TGCGCCAGCAGCCATCCAGGGGCAGATACGCAGTATTTT. Encoded protein: CASSHPGADTQYF.

The CDR3 nucleotides read TGTGCCAGCAGTGACGAAGGGACTAGCGGGAGGCCCTCCTACGAGCAGTACTTC. It encodes CASSDEGTSGRPSYEQYF. The rearrangement links TRBV6-4 to TRBJ2-7, with 15 bases lining up with TRBD2. This CDR3 is 18 amino acids long. The V and J ends lost 2 bases and 0 bases, in that order; junction bases with no gene match: 5. Germline V lookup: CDR1 MRHNA, CDR2 SNTAGT.